The 14 T cell receptor beta chains below come from one sample, sequenced in a study of cytomegalovirus exposure and HLA in healthy donors. TCRdb keeps only in-frame clones here, not all; method: immunoSEQ multiplex PCR. The data hold roughly 60,000 clones, with 90% to 95% observed a single time. The sequenced sample consisted of PBMCs. The receptors stem from a woman younger than 30 in good health and CMV-seropositive.

Written as DNA, the CDR3 is TGTGCCAGCAGCACTAGCGGGAGGAGTTTCAATGAGCAGTTCTTC. This sequence encodes CASSTSGRSFNEQFF. The chain is built from TRBV11-2 and TRBJ2-1; 12 bases are a match to TRBD2. V gave up 5 bases and J gave up 6 bases; unmatched junction bases: 5. Germline-derived CDR1 and CDR2 are SGHAT and FQNNGV. This CDR3 region has 15 residues.

The chain couples TRBV28 to TRBJ1-5; tentatively, D is TRBD1 (5 bases). Trimming took 1 base from V and 5 from J, leaving 15 bases between them. The germline V gene encodes CDR1 MDHEN and CDR2 SYDVKM. The CDR3 length is 16 residues. The CDR3 protein is CASSLFFGQGDQPQHF. DNA for the CDR3: TGTGCCAGCAGTTTATTTTTTGGTCAGGGCGATCAGCCCCAGCATTTT.

The rearrangement joins TRBV30 to TRBJ2-3; D perhaps matches TRBD2 (5 bases). The V gene lost 4 bases and the J gene lost 3 bases, with 14 bases spanning the gap. The CDR3 spans 14 residues. Looked up from germline, CDR1 is GTSNPN and CDR2 is SVGIG (reference sequence). This CDR3 reads CAWNPRGPTDTQYF. The CDR3 coding sequence is TGTGCCTGGAATCCTAGAGGGCCGACAGATACGCAGTATTTT.

The chain combines TRBV5-1 with TRBJ2-3; TRBD1 matches 9 bases. Germline loops: CDR1 SGHRS, CDR2 YFSETQ. J was trimmed by 4 bases and V by 0 bases; bases with no gene match: 0. The CDR3 totals 14 residues. CDR3 bases: TGCGCCAGCAGCTTGGGACAGGGGGCAGATACGCAGTATTTT. Translating gives CASSLGQGADTQYF.

The chain joins TRBV2 to TRBJ2-7; D unresolved. The CDR3 has 13 residues. Trimming stripped 4 bases from V and 2 bases from J, with 9 bases between. The germline V gene encodes CDR1 SNHLY and CDR2 FYNNEI. The CDR3 sequence is CASSVSPPYEQYF. The CDR3 DNA reads as TGTGCCAGCAGTGTGAGTCCTCCCTACGAGCAGTACTTC.

The chain uses TRBV18 and TRBJ2-5; possibly TRBD2 for D (6 bases). Germline V CDR1 and CDR2: KGHSH, LQKENI. Deletions cut 4 bases from V and 2 bases from J, with 11 bases between. CDR3 length: 14 amino acids. For the CDR3, the DNA is TGTGCCAGCTCACGACCGGGACTGCAAGAGACCCAGTACTTC. This gives the protein CASSRPGLQETQYF. Full variable domain (missing parts from reference TRBV18 and TRBJ2-5): NAGVMQNPRHLVRRRGQEARLRCSPMKGHSHVYWYRQLPEEGLKFMVYLQKENIIDESGMPKERFSAEFPKEGPSILRIQQVVRGDSAAYFCASSRPGLQETQYFGPGTRLLVL.

The rearrangement uses TRBV5-1 and TRBJ2-7; D unclear. Trimming cost V 0 bases and J 0 bases, with 4 bases left between them. This CDR3 contains 13 residues. CDR1 SGHRS and CDR2 YFSETQ come from the germline V gene. In nucleotides, the CDR3 is TGCGCCAGCAGCTTGGATAACTCCTACGAGCAGTACTTC. It specifies CASSLDNSYEQYF.

V gene TRBV4-3 combines with J gene TRBJ2-4, with D maybe TRBD2 (7 bases). The V end lost 3 bases, the J end lost 12 bases, and 24 bases lay between the germline ends. From germline, CDR1 is LGHNA and CDR2 YSLEER. CDR3 length: 16 amino acids. DNA for the CDR3: TGCGCCAGCAGCCAGATGGGCGGGGGCCCTCTCGGGGATCAGTACTTC. It encodes CASSQMGGGPLGDQYF.

J is TRBJ1-6 and V is TRBV6-5; D uncertain. The CDR3 covers 14 residues. V shed 0 bases and J shed 7 bases, with 7 bases lying between them. Germline CDR1 reads MNHEY; CDR2 reads SVGAGI. For the CDR3, the DNA is TGTGCCAGCAGTTACTCGGGCCCCAATTCACCCCTCCACTTT. Protein sequence: CASSYSGPNSPLHF.

This clone was found once. The genes are TRBV27 and TRBJ2-1; 12 bases are a match to TRBD2. V was clipped by 5 bases and J by 0 bases; unmatched bases: 8. The CDR3 consists of 18 residues. Germline V gene data show CDR1 as MNHEY and CDR2 as SMNVEV (reference sequence). CDR3 in DNA: TGTGCCAGCAGTCCACGGACTAGCGGGACCCTCTCCTACAATGAGCAGTTCTTC. Translating it yields CASSPRTSGTLSYNEQFF.

V usage is TRBV7-9 and J usage is TRBJ2-6; D uncertain. The germline gives CDR1 SEHNR, CDR2 FQNEAQ (reference sequence). The CDR3 sequence is 17 residues long. V was shortened by 1 base and J by 0 bases, with 10 bases between the two germline ends. DNA for the CDR3: TGTGCCAGCAGCTTAGACAGCCTAAGCTCTGGGGCCAACGTCCTGACTTTC. This encodes CASSLDSLSSGANVLTF.

This chain uses TRBV6-1 with TRBJ1-4, with 10 bases fitting TRBD1. Germline values: CDR1 MNHNS, CDR2 SASEGT. After removal of 6 bases from V and 8 bases from J, the junction contained 6 bases not matched to a gene. The CDR3 extends over 14 amino acids. The DNA for the CDR3 is TGTGCCAGCAGAGTGACAGGGGGCTGGGAAAAACTGTTTTTT. Encoded protein: CASRVTGGWEKLFF.

The gene calls are TRBV7-3 and TRBJ2-1, with D perhaps matching TRBD1 (6 bases). The CDR3 contains 14 residues. V shed 4 bases and J shed 14 bases, with 21 bases lying between them. Germline V gene lookup returns CDR1 SGHTA and CDR2 FQGTGA. The CDR3 sequence: CASSSGSLGGMEFF. The CDR3 DNA is TGTGCCAGCAGCTCAGGTTCCCTAGGGGGAATGGAGTTCTTC.

Concerning this clone itself: The sample has other DNA sequences that encode this CDR3 too. The chain carries TRBV11-3 and TRBJ1-1; weak D call: TRBD1 (5 bases). The length of the CDR3 is 12 residues. V was pared by 4 bases and J by 4 bases, with 7 bases between. Germline V gene sequence: CDR1 SGHNT, CDR2 YENEEA. CDR3 in amino acids: CASSSGGTEAFF. DNA for the CDR3: TGTGCCAGCAGCTCGGGGGGCACTGAAGCTTTCTTT.